What follows are 21 T cell receptor beta chains derived from one specimen sequenced in a study of Graves' ophthalmopathy and Graves' hyperthyroidism. RNA transcripts were the source from which TCR beta CDR3 regions were amplified. The library came from an HTBI-primed first-round RT-PCR and a second-round multiplex PCR. TCRdb passed the multiplex PCR reads through MiXCR, listing each CDR3 protein once. Here the sample spans 360,000 or so distinct CDR3 sequences, roughly 18% being singletons. Material for sequencing was peripheral blood. The receptor source for this set is a woman aged 18 to 35 with Graves' ophthalmopathy.

The CDR3 spells CASGLSTGFQETQYF. The CDR3, as DNA: TGTGCTAGTGGTTTGTCGACCGGTTTCCAAGAGACCCAGTACTTC. The rearrangement links TRBV12-5 to TRBJ2-5, with D unresolved. The germline gives CDR1 LGHNT, CDR2 FRNRAP. This CDR3 is 15 amino acids long. The V gene lost 2 bases and the J gene lost 1 base, with 11 bases spanning the gap.

V and J are TRBV20-1 and TRBJ2-7; TRBD2 aligns across 13 bases. Germline CDR1 is DFQATT and CDR2 is SNEGSKA (reference sequence). This CDR3 is 17 amino acids long. With V trimmed by 3 bases and J by 3 bases, 11 bases remained unmatched. CDR3 sequence: CSASFAETSGGNYEQYF. The CDR3 coding sequence is TGCAGTGCTAGTTTTGCCGAGACTAGCGGGGGGAACTACGAGCAGTACTTC.

This clonotype appeared a few times. Possible read error: a much larger clone is one base away. This chain uses TRBV20-1 with TRBJ1-2; 7 positions match TRBD1. This CDR3 contains 12 residues. The germline CDR1 and CDR2 sequences are DFQATT and SNEGSKA (reference sequence). The V and J ends lost 5 bases and 7 bases, in that order; junction bases with no gene match: 7. In DNA form, the CDR3 reads TGCAGTGCTGGTACAGGGGAATCTGGCTACACCTTC. The encoded protein is CSAGTGESGYTF.

This clonotype was seen at least ten times. The chain uses TRBV7-2 and TRBJ1-1; D is ambiguous. This CDR3 contains 15 residues. Germline V gives CDR1 SGHTA, CDR2 FQGNSA. Trimming removed 1 base at V and 3 bases at J, with 12 bases between. For the CDR3, the DNA is TGTGCCAGCAGCTTAGGACCGTGGGCCGACACTGAAGCTTTCTTT. This sequence encodes CASSLGPWADTEAFF.

Many counts were recorded for this clonotype. This chain connects TRBV5-1 to TRBJ2-4; D gene uncertain. The V gene's germline CDR1 is SGHRS and CDR2 YFSETQ. Trimming left V 2 bases short and J 0 bases short, with 12 bases between. The CDR3 extends over 16 amino acids. Here the CDR3 DNA reads TGCGCCAGCAGCTTACCCATCCATCTAGCCAAAAACATTCAGTACTTC. Translated: CASSLPIHLAKNIQYF.

The sample holds many counts of this clonotype. This sequence joins TRBV2 and TRBJ2-2; TRBD2 matches 13 bases. The trim removed 6 bases at V and 5 bases at J, leaving 3 bases unmatched. Germline loops: CDR1 SNHLY, CDR2 FYNNEI. The CDR3 is made up of 15 amino acids. DNA of the CDR3: TGTGCCAGCAGGTCGACTAGCGGGAGGACCGGGGAGCTGTTTTTT. This sequence encodes CASRSTSGRTGELFF.

The V gene is TRBV6-1, the J gene TRBJ1-1; no firm D call. Deletions cut 1 base from V and 1 base from J, with 10 bases between. The germline V gene encodes CDR1 MNHNS and CDR2 SASEGT. The CDR3 loop spans 15 amino acids. The CDR3 DNA sequence: TGTGCCAGCAGTGAAGTTCACATCGGGAACACTGAAGCTTTCTTT. Its protein is CASSEVHIGNTEAFF.

This clonotype was seen ten or more times. The genes are TRBV19 and TRBJ2-5; maybe TRBD2 (6 bases). The CDR3 extends over 13 amino acids. Germline V gene lookup returns CDR1 LNHDA and CDR2 SQIVND (reference sequence). Trimming left V 2 bases short and J 5 bases short, with 9 bases between. The CDR3 DNA is TGTGCCAGTAGTATAACTAGCAGGGAGACCCAGTACTTC. The encoded protein is CASSITSRETQYF.

This clonotype was seen at least ten times. This chain links TRBV29-1 with TRBJ2-5, with D perhaps being TRBD1 or TRBD2 (5 bases each). The CDR3 extends over 13 amino acids. The germline V gene encodes CDR1 SQVTM and CDR2 ANQGSEA. Trimming removed 5 bases from V and 4 bases from J, with 14 bases in between. This CDR3 reads CSVSGRQGETQYF. The DNA of the CDR3 is TGCAGCGTTTCGGGGCGGCAGGGAGAGACCCAGTACTTC.

This clonotype was seen at least ten times. The gene calls are TRBV20-1 and TRBJ1-5; D call uncertain. CDR1 and CDR2 from the germline V gene are DFQATT and SNEGSKA (reference sequence). V was shortened by 3 bases and J by 7 bases, with 13 bases between the two germline ends. The length of the CDR3 is 13 residues. The CDR3 sequence: CSARGRLGQPQHF. In DNA, the CDR3 is TGCAGTGCTAGGGGTAGGCTAGGCCAGCCCCAGCATTTT.

Many counts were recorded for this clonotype. V and J are TRBV20-1 and TRBJ1-1, with D perhaps TRBD1 (5 bases). CDR1 is DFQATT, CDR2 SNEGSKA, per germline (reference sequence). This CDR3 contains 14 residues. Between the trimmed V and J ends, which lost 7 bases and 0 bases, there was a span of 15 bases. The CDR3 region is CSVTGEGMNTEAFF. CDR3 nucleotide sequence: TGCAGTGTTACGGGGGAGGGTATGAACACTGAAGCTTTCTTT.

This chain uses TRBV30 with TRBJ1-1, with D perhaps matching TRBD1 (5 bases). Germline values: CDR1 GTSNPN, CDR2 SVGIG (reference sequence). This CDR3 has 15 residues. The V end lost 3 bases, the J end lost 4 bases, and 18 bases lay between the germline ends. CDR3 loop: CAWSHADSRGTEAFF. CDR3 in DNA: TGTGCCTGGAGCCATGCTGACAGTCGGGGCACTGAAGCTTTCTTT.

This clonotype was seen more than once but under ten times. This chain uses TRBV7-6 with TRBJ2-4; D gene ambiguous. The V end lost 5 bases, the J end lost 8 bases, and 7 bases lay between the germline ends. CDR3 length equals 11 residues. Looked up from germline, CDR1 is SGHVS and CDR2 is FNYEAQ. CDR3 sequence: CASSPGHIQYF. As DNA, the CDR3 is TGTGCCAGCAGCCCCGGCCACATTCAGTACTTC.

This clonotype showed up many times. The genes are TRBV12-3 or TRBV12-4 and TRBJ2-7; 8 positions agree with TRBD2. J was trimmed by 3 bases and V by 2 bases; bases with no gene match: 9. The CDR3 runs to 16 residues. The CDR3 is CASSLTTSVRLYEQYF. The DNA of the CDR3 is TGTGCCAGCAGTTTAACGACTAGCGTTCGACTCTACGAGCAGTACTTC.

In its sample, this clonotype was seen many times. The rearrangement links TRBV2 to TRBJ1-6; perhaps TRBD1 as D (5 bases). Germline V lookup: CDR1 SNHLY, CDR2 FYNNEI. The CDR3 has 15 amino acids. V was trimmed by 4 bases and J by 5 bases, leaving 12 bases between them. Here the CDR3 reads CASSVPGTNNSPLHF. The CDR3 nucleotides are TGTGCCAGCAGTGTCCCAGGGACCAATAATTCACCCCTCCACTTT.

The genes are TRBV27 and TRBJ2-7, with TRBD2 matching over 7 bases. The J segment lost 3 bases and the V segment lost 5 bases, leaving 13 bases of the junction unmatched. The CDR3 is 16 amino acids. The germline V gene encodes CDR1 MNHEY and CDR2 SMNVEV (reference sequence). The CDR3 bases are TGTGCCAGCAGTGGGACGGCGGGAGCAAGCCGCTACGAGCAGTACTTC. It specifies CASSGTAGASRYEQYF.

This clonotype was detected ten times or more. The genes are TRBV30 and TRBJ2-7; 11 bases agree with TRBD2. CDR3 size: 17 residues. Unmatched junction bases numbered 12, after V lost 3 bases and J lost 2 bases. Germline CDR1 and CDR2: GTSNPN and SVGIG (reference sequence). The CDR3 DNA reads as TGTGCCTGGAGCCTTGGGGGACTAGCGGAATTAGCCTACGAGCAGTACTTC. This codes for CAWSLGGLAELAYEQYF.

This clonotype was observed at least ten times. The V call is TRBV19, the J call TRBJ2-5; TRBD2 matches at 9 bases. This CDR3 is built from 15 residues. V lost 6 bases, J lost 4 bases, and 9 bases stayed unmatched. Germline V lookup: CDR1 LNHDA, CDR2 SQIVND (reference sequence). This chain's CDR3 is CASSGSGRSLETQYF. In DNA, the CDR3 is TGTGCCAGTAGCGGAAGCGGGAGGAGTTTAGAGACCCAGTACTTC.

The chain uses TRBV11-2 and TRBJ2-7; the match to TRBD2 covers 10 bases. After removal of 2 bases from V and 0 bases from J, the junction contained 7 bases not matched to a gene. The CDR3 covers 17 residues. CDR1 and CDR2 (germline): SGHAT, FQNNGV. The CDR3: CASSLRGTSDSSYEQYF. CDR3 DNA sequence: TGTGCCAGCAGCTTACGGGGGACTAGCGACAGCTCCTACGAGCAGTACTTC.

CDR3 amino acids: CASSPTRVHVYEQYF. CDR3 nucleotides: TGTGCCAGCAGCCCTACTAGAGTTCACGTCTACGAGCAGTACTTC. This chain connects TRBV7-9 to TRBJ2-7; the D gene is possibly TRBD2 (5 bases). The length of the CDR3 is 15 residues. The V gene's germline CDR1 is SEHNR and CDR2 FQNEAQ (reference sequence). V was pared by 5 bases and J by 3 bases, with 17 bases between.

The rearrangement joins TRBV6-1 to TRBJ1-2; D call uncertain. The CDR3 length is 13 residues. V was clipped by 8 bases and J by 1 base, with 11 bases between them. The germline V gene encodes CDR1 MNHNS and CDR2 SASEGT. CDR3 sequence reads: CASLTQRNYGYTF. CDR3 in DNA: TGTGCCAGCTTGACGCAGCGTAACTATGGCTACACCTTC.